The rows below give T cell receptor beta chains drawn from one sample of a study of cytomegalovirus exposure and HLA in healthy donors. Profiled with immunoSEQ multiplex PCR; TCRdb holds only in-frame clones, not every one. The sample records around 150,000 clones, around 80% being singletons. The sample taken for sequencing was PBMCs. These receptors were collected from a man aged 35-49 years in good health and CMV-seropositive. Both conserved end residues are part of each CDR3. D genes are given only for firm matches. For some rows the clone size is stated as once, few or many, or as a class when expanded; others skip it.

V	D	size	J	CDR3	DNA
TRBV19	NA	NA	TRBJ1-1	CASSIGMLMNTEAFF	TGTGCCAGTAGTATCGGGATGCTAATGAACACTGAAGCTTTCTTT
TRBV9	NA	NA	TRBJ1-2	CASSSLDRQLYGYTF	TGTGCCAGCAGCTCCCTCGACAGGCAGCTCTATGGCTACACCTTC
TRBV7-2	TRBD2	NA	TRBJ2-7	CASSFLNTLTGTINF	TGTGCCAGCAGCTTCCTAAACACACTAACCGGGACTATAAACTTC
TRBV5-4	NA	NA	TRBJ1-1	CASWANTEAFF	TGTGCCAGCTGGGCGAACACTGAAGCTTTCTTT
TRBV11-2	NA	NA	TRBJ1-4	CASNQGSPNEKLFF	TGTGCCAGCAACCAGGGCTCCCCTAATGAAAAACTGTTTTTT
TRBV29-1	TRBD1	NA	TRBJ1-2	CSVEDRTGYGYTF	TGCAGCGTTGAAGACCGGACAGGGTATGGCTACACCTTC
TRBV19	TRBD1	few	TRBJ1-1	CASRPPPATGGTEAFF	TGTGCCAGTAGACCACCCCCCGCGACAGGGGGGACTGAAGCTTTCTTT
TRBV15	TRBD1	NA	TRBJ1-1	CATSTTTGDLPEAFF	TGTGCCACCAGCACCACAACAGGGGACTTGCCTGAAGCTTTCTTT
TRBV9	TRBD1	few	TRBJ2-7	CASSVEGQGAREQYF	TGTGCCAGCAGCGTAGAGGGACAGGGGGCGCGCGAGCAGTACTTC
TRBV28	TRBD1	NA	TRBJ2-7	CASGPTGVGSYEQYF	TGTGCCAGCGGGCCCACAGGGGTGGGTTCCTACGAGCAGTACTTC
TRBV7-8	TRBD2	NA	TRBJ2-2	CASSKGVAGANTGELFF	TGTGCCAGCAGCAAGGGAGTAGCGGGAGCGAACACCGGGGAGCTGTTTTTT
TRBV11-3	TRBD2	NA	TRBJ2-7	CASSRRIGLAGYEQYF	TGTGCCAGCAGCCGAAGAATAGGACTAGCGGGCTACGAGCAGTACTTC
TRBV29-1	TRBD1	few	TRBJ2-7	CSGGRGLGSYEQYF	TGCAGCGGTGGCAGGGGGCTTGGCTCCTACGAGCAGTACTTC
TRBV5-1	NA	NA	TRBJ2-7	CASRVAGRYEQYF	TGCGCCAGCAGAGTGGCAGGGCGCTACGAGCAGTACTTC
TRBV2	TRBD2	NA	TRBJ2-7	CAEGSGMSYEQYF	TGTGCCGAGGGTAGCGGGATGTCCTACGAGCAGTACTTC
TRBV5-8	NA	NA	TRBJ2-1	CASSSRVYEQFF	TGTGCCAGCAGCTCCAGGGTATATGAGCAGTTCTTC
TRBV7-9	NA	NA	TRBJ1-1	CASRERNREGNTEAFF	TGTGCCAGCAGAGAGAGAAACAGGGAGGGGAACACTGAAGCTTTCTTT
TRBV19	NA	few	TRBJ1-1	CATEGPTNTEAFF	TGTGCCACCGAGGGCCCGACGAACACTGAAGCTTTCTTT
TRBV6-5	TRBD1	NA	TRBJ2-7	CASSYNRDRGSYEQYF	TGTGCCAGCAGTTACAACCGGGACAGGGGTTCCTACGAGCAGTACTTC
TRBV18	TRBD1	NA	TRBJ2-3	CASSPVEGTGARTDTQYF	TGTGCCAGCTCACCCGTTGAGGGGACAGGGGCACGCACAGATACGCAGTATTTT
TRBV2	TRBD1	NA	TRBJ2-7	CASSVGRGQSYEQYF	TGTGCCAGCAGTGTCGGCAGGGGGCAGTCTTACGAGCAGTACTTC
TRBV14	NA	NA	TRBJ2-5	CASSQDRWQVSETQYF	TGTGCCAGCAGCCAAGACCGGTGGCAGGTGTCAGAGACCCAGTACTTC
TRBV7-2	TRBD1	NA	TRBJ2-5	CASSPLGGQGAETQYF	TGTGCCAGCAGCCCCCTCGGGGGACAGGGGGCAGAGACCCAGTACTTC
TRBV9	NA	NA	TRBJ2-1	CASRGDRGEQFF	TGTGCCAGCAGGGGTGACAGAGGTGAGCAGTTCTTC
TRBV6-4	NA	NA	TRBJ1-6	CASRRDSGIIAPLHF	TGTGCCAGCAGGAGGGACTCAGGGATTATTGCACCCCTCCACTTT
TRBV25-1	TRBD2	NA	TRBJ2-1	CASTTAGLYNEQFF	TGTGCCAGCACCACAGCGGGGCTCTACAATGAGCAGTTCTTC
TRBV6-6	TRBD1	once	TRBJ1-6	CASSYIQQGVPLHF	TGTGCCAGCAGTTACATACAACAGGGGGTACCCCTCCACTTT
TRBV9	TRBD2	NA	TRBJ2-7	CASNWGVAGSEQYF	TGTGCCAGCAACTGGGGAGTAGCGGGATCCGAGCAGTACTTC
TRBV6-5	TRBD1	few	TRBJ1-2	CASSPQGGLYGYTF	TGTGCCAGCAGTCCGCAGGGGGGCCTCTATGGCTACACCTTC
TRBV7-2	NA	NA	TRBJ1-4	CASSLVADEKLFF	TGTGCCAGCAGCTTAGTCGCGGATGAAAAACTGTTTTTT
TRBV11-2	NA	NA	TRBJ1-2	CASSLGGRVHGYTF	TGTGCCAGCAGCTTAGGGGGCAGAGTGCATGGCTACACCTTC
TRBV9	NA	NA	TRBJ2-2	CASSVEFDSTGELFF	TGTGCCAGCAGCGTAGAGTTCGACAGCACCGGGGAGCTGTTTTTT
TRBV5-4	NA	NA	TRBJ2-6	CASSLDAGSGANVLTF	TGTGCCAGCAGCTTGGACGCGGGATCGGGGGCCAACGTCCTGACTTTC
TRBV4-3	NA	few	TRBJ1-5	CASSLGALNNQPQHF	TGCGCCAGCAGCCTCGGAGCCCTTAACAATCAGCCCCAGCATTTT
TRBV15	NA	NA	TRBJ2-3	CATSETPDRFITDTQYF	TGTGCCACCAGCGAAACCCCCGACAGGTTCATCACAGATACGCAGTATTTT
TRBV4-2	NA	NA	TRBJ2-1	CASSQLSAGGNEQFF	TGTGCCAGCAGCCAACTTTCAGCCGGGGGAAATGAGCAGTTCTTC
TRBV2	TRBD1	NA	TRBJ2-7	CASSGTGSTYEQYF	TGTGCCAGCAGTGGGACAGGGAGCACCTACGAGCAGTACTTC
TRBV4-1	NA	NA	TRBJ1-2	CASSQGLGQLSYGYTF	TGCGCCAGCAGCCAAGGTCTAGGACAGCTTAGCTATGGCTACACCTTC
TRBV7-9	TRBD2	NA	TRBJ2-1	CASSLGSLGLAGPWNEQFF	TGTGCCAGCAGCTTAGGGTCGCTGGGACTAGCGGGACCGTGGAATGAGCAGTTCTTC
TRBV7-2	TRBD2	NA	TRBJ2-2	CASSLGLAGSTGELFF	TGTGCCAGCAGCTTGGGACTAGCGGGCAGCACCGGGGAGCTGTTTTTT
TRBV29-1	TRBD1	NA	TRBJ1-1	CSVDSGTGLNTEAFF	TGCAGCGTTGATTCCGGGACAGGTTTGAACACTGAAGCTTTCTTT
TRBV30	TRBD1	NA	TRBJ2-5	CAWKPGQGWRETQYF	TGTGCCTGGAAGCCGGGACAGGGGTGGAGGGAGACCCAGTACTTC
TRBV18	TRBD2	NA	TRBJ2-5	CASSPTVAGGTETQYF	TGTGCCAGCTCACCTACCGTGGCGGGAGGGACAGAGACCCAGTACTTC
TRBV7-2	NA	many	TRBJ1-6	CASSLGRGNSPLHF	TGTGCCAGCAGCTTAGGCAGGGGTAATTCACCCCTCCACTTT
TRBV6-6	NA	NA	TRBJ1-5	CASTNPGSGQPQHF	TGTGCCAGCACAAACCCAGGGTCCGGGCAGCCCCAGCATTTT
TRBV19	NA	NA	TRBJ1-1	CASSMGGSAEAFF	TGTGCCAGTAGTATGGGGGGATCGGCGGAAGCTTTCTTT
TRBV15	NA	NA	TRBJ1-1	CATSRDRSTAEAFF	TGTGCCACCAGCAGAGATAGGAGTACTGCTGAAGCTTTCTTT
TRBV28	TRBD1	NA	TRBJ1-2	CASSSPPGQGGGYTF	TGTGCCAGCAGTTCCCCACCGGGACAGGGTGGCGGCTACACCTTC
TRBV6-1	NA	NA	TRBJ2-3	CASSDRVSTDTQYF	TGTGCCAGCAGTGACAGGGTTTCCACAGATACGCAGTATTTT
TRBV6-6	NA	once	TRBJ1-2	CASSPGGANGYTF	TGTGCCAGCAGTCCTGGGGGCGCGAATGGCTACACCTTC
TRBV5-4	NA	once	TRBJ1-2	CASRSATGYGYTF	TGTGCCAGCAGAAGTGCGACTGGGTATGGCTACACCTTC
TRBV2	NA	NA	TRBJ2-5	CASSIRSSETQYF	TGTGCCAGCAGTATTCGTAGCTCGGAGACCCAGTACTTC
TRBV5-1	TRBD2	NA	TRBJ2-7	CASSLGAGNSYEQYF	TGCGCCAGCAGCTTGGGAGCGGGGAACTCCTACGAGCAGTACTTC